The source of this T cell receptor (beta chain) is a study of early stage breast cancer tumors. The wider study: About 70% of the 16 invasive tumors were ER+, PR+ and HER2-. Eight ER+/PR+/HER2- tumors were invasive ductal; a few were invasive lobular. Findings and limits, study-wide: In about 90% of the 16 patients, blood comparison separated tumor from normal breast.

Only in-frame clones appear in the TCRdb table, and some are missing; sequencing was by immunoSEQ multiplex PCR. The repertoire includes tens of thousands of clones, around 67% of them detected once, and 4.7% sits in the top ten. Notes on this clone: Antigen: not known.

The source is a person aged 35-55 years with breast cancer. Input material: blood.

Here the CDR3 reads CASSFGPTDTQYF. As DNA, the CDR3 is TGTGCCAGCAGCTTTGGACCCACAGATACGCAGTATTTT. This chain connects TRBV7-8 to TRBJ2-3, with no clear D. V shed 3 bases and J shed 2 bases, with 6 bases lying between them. CDR1 SGHVS and CDR2 FQNEAQ come from the germline V gene. The CDR3 extends over 13 amino acids.